This T cell receptor beta chain is from a study of CD8+ T cells in alopecia areata (dated by TCRdb to 2016 to 2018). Some background on the complete study: Treated patients were enrolled in an open-label pilot trial of oral tofacitinib, 5 to 10 mg twice daily, for moderate-to-severe alopecia areata. Patients received tofacitinib for 6 to 18 months and were then followed off drug for 6 months to check for delayed response and recurrence. To study T cell clonal expansion in alopecia areata, the researchers applied high-throughput TCRbeta sequencing to both the C3H/HeJ mouse model and human patients. Scalp tissue and sorted CD4+ and CD8+ peripheral blood T cells from patchy and totalis/universalis alopecia areata patients and from healthy controls were covered by human TCRbeta sequencing. Patients on tofacitinib were biopsied at baseline and after 4 and 24 weeks of treatment, and several of the patients also had a later scalp biopsy. Clonality in the scalp was compared among normal scalp (n=4), patchy alopecia areata scalp (n=8), and alopecia totalis/universalis scalp (n=8). The RNA source kit depended on sample type: the PAXgene miRNA kit for fixed scalp, the miRNeasy kit for PBMCs, and the RNeasy kit for mouse skin. TCRbeta CDR3 regions were amplified by immunoSEQ multiplex PCR using 35 Vbeta forward and 13 Jbeta reverse primers.

Library preparation employed the immunoSEQ multiplex PCR assay. To provide template for TCR sequencing, every sample had RNA extracted and reverse transcribed into cDNA. First-strand cDNA was synthesized using SuperScript III with a 2:1 mix of oligo-dT and random hexamers. A synthetic immune receptor repertoire was used to gauge amplification bias, and whatever bias remained was removed computationally. Regarding the original processing steps: Raw reads were preprocessed to remove errors, and CDR3 was defined by IMGT conventions from the conserved cysteine to phenylalanine. Clonality was computed by normalizing Shannon entropy by log2 of the number of productive unique TCRs and subtracting the result from 1. Whether each scalp clone was CD4 or CD8 was inferred by checking scalp TCRbeta sequences against the CD4 and CD8 repertoires from sorted blood. In TCRdb, the immuneACCESS table is reduced to in-frame sequences with V and J assigned. These tables do not hold every clone; where another copy was compared, an unresolved V gene accounts for under half, and the others remain unexplained. That table supplies the V and J calls and clone size; D and trimming were determined from the DNA. This sample comprises 140,000 to 150,000 clones, 40% to 65% of them detected only once. The ten largest clones capture more than 0.95% of the sample.

The germline V gene (reference sequence) specifies GTSNPN as CDR1 and SVGIG as CDR2. V loses 1 base, J loses 0 bases, and the germline ends lie 13 bases apart. The CDR3 numbers 16 residues from cysteine through phenylalanine. The sequence is cut down to CDR3 DNA, 48 bases in frame from base 1. This clone was counted a few times. Its antigen is unknown. No base quality values were provided; no much bigger clone lies one nucleotide off. The investigation overall reported the following: Resident alphabeta T cells in normal human skin are also sequenced, complicating scalp TCR repertoire analysis, unlike mouse skin dominated by gammadelta T cells. Shared TCR sequences between patients were less evident than in mice, which may be partly attributable to HLA diversity in the patient population. Compared with normal scalp, lesional scalp, particularly in alopecia totalis/universalis, had higher clonality and more expanded CD8+ clones, which suggests antigenic drive.

The meaning of the sample's time point label: baseline before oral tofacitinib. Lesional scalp punch biopsies and peripheral blood were collected from alopecia areata patients. PBMCs were isolated by density centrifugation and stained for CD3, CD4 and CD8, and CD4+ and CD8+ T cells were sorted on a FACSAria. This chain is built from TRBV30 and TRBJ1-3, with a weak D call of TRBD1 (6 bases match). Sample: CD4+ T cells sorted from blood, taken at week 0. The receptor was isolated from a human donor with alopecia areata. The CDR3 region reads CAWSAEQGVSGNTIYF. The DNA sequence follows: TGTGCCTGGAGTGCCGAACAGGGAGTCTCTGGAAACACCATATATTTT.